This paragraph covers one TCR beta chain sequence. This clonotype was seen ten or more times. The antigen this receptor binds is unknown. No base quality values were provided; no much bigger clone lies one nucleotide off. Library preparation employed PCR. The data were produced on an Illumina HiSeq 4000. Bulk TCR libraries were made following a previously described method, with the TCR primers given in Table S5. Purification of total RNA was performed with the Qiagen AllPrep DNA/RNA kit. Reads from multiple sequencing runs of the same library were pooled before analysis. The authors processed their data as follows. Reads were retained only if the reads had an exact TCR constant sequence, and the retained reads were trimmed to 150 nt and grouped according to their 12-nt molecular barcodes. Reads in each barcode group were sub-clustered using a 15% Levenshtein threshold, and a quality-weighted consensus sequence was built for each RNA molecule. Non-functional sequences were filtered out, along with any lower-count sequence sitting one edit away from another sequence. Based on a fit of two negative binomial distributions, barcode sub-clusters having less than 20% of the maximum read count were discarded. TCRdb reprocessed the public reads (quality trimming at Q25 with fastp, clone calling with MiXCR) and kept in-frame beta chains. Entries are consolidated by CDR3 protein sequence, retaining the most common genes and DNA. The V and J calls were not made by the authors but by TCRdb's processing. The sample data list some 59,000 distinct CDR3 sequences, and 25% of these were observed just once. The ten largest make up 1.5% to 2% of the sample.

The data are from a study of molecular identifiers for immune sequencing clone quantification (dated by TCRdb to the late 2010s). For context, the study as a whole: For a replicate experiment, the RNA from either 20,000 or 100,000 naive CD8 T cells was divided into five aliquots, and four of those aliquots went on to sequencing. This methods study benchmarked molecular-identifier clustering-based TCR repertoire sequencing (MIDCIRS) and TCR RNA copy counting, using CD8 T cells to do so.

Reading the germline V gene (reference sequence) gives CDR1 LNHDA and CDR2 SQIVND. Inclusive of the bounding cysteine and phenylalanine, the CDR3 is 15 residues long. Only CDR3 DNA remains: 45 bases, in frame from the first base. V is shortened by 6 bases, J by 1 base, and the region joining them spans 13 bases. Libraries of naive CD8 T cells were generated from around 20,000 to 1,000,000 sorted cells, with 10%, 30% or 50% of the purified RNA used. Naive CD8 T cells, defined as CD8+CD4-CCR7+CD45RA+, were FACS-sorted into RLT Plus buffer on a BD FACSAria II. To test detection sensitivity, Jurkat RNA equivalent to over 8 TCR copies was spiked into samples of about 18,000-1,000,000 naive CD8 T cells. CD8 T cells were enriched using RosetteSep CD8+ T Cell Enrichment Cocktail and Ficoll-Paque, and the enriched cells then underwent ACK red cell lysis. Broad study findings and their caveats: In CMV-specific effector cells, clones with more than 20 RNA copies contained over 99% of molecules, whereas in naive cells such clones contained under 1% of molecules. The naive libraries included spiked-in Jurkat TCR RNA (roughly 11 copies' worth), and this RNA is not part of the donor repertoire. Without barcode sub-clustering, chimeric consensus sequences inflated TCR diversity; chimeras reached as high as 47%. Even against a background of 850,000 to 1,000,000 naive CD8 T cells, spiked-in Jurkat TCR RNA amounting to a single cell's worth was reported to be detectable. Highly expanded clone sizes could be underestimated because identical TCR molecules may share a barcode. About three recovered TCR RNA copies per cell were obtained by modeling, versus 9 to 10 by digital PCR, implying a capture efficiency of roughly 32%.

The clonotype comes from a human donor in good health. Some libraries in this study had Jurkat cell RNA spiked in. The rearranged chain carries TRBV19 and TRBJ1-5, with an unclear D gene assignment. Sequenced material: naive CD8+ T cells from blood, with Jurkat cell RNA spiked in. The cell subset or site label for this specimen denotes: FACS-sorted CD8+CD4-CCR7+CD45RA+ naive T cells. The DNA reads as follows: TGTGCCAGTAGGATGGCAAGTTTGAGCAATCAGCCCCAGCATTTT. It translates to CASRMASLSNQPQHF.